This T cell receptor beta chain is from a study of cytomegalovirus exposure and HLA in healthy donors. Points on this clone: Its antigen is not identified.

PCR involved 60 Vbeta and 13 Jbeta primers. Libraries were prepared by immunoSEQ multiplex PCR; TCRdb keeps only in-frame clonotypes and omits some of them. Among over 150,000 clones listed, 65% to 80% were seen once. General study results and limits: Despite most TCR sequences being rare, some public TCRs occurred in many donors. TCR beta chains numbering 164 were designated cytomegalovirus-associated.

The CDR3 runs to 19 residues. V gave up 5 bases and J gave up 4 bases; unmatched junction bases: 21. Germline CDR1 and CDR2: SGDLS and YYNGEE. The V gene is TRBV9, the J gene TRBJ2-7; TRBD1 agrees at 10 bases. The TCR sequence derives from a woman in her thirties or forties in good health and CMV-seronegative. Input material: PBMCs. CDR3 bases: TGTGCCAGCAGTTCAGGGCCCATACCCCTGACAGGGGGCGCGTACGAGCAGTACTTC. This codes for CASSSGPIPLTGGAYEQYF.